Reported below is one T cell receptor (beta chain). The target antigen is unknown. This sample stems from a study of blood T cells in healthy people across ages. Study-level findings and limits: It was the long-lived donors that had more naive CD4+ cells and higher diversity than aged donors. Diversity estimated from one million T cells was considered an underestimate.

The authors drew around 11 milliliters of peripheral blood from each donor. PBMCs, at least 7 million per sample, were isolated. After removal of 2 bases from V and 7 bases from J, the junction contained 7 bases not matched to a gene. CDR3 length: 15 residues. The germline gives CDR1 SNHLY, CDR2 FYNNEI. Primed by a sample-barcoded 5' primer and a J-beta primer mix, a second PCR proceeded for about 7 to 12 cycles. TCRdb reanalysed the 5' RACE reads using MiXCR and keeps one entry per CDR3 protein. Among about a million distinct CDR3 sequences listed, 35% to 45% were seen once. Sequenced sample: blood. The chain links TRBV2 to TRBJ1-4; TRBD1 matches at 7 bases. This sequence originates from a man younger than 30 in good health. This CDR3 is CASSEPGPGGEKLFF. CDR3 in DNA: TGTGCCAGCAGTGAACCGGGCCCAGGGGGTGAAAAACTGTTTTTT. Full variable domain (remainder filled in from reference TRBV2 and TRBJ1-4): EPEVTQTPSHQVTQMGQEVILRCVPISNHLYFYWYRQILGQKVEFLVSFYNNEISEKSEIFDDQFSVERPDGSNFTLKIRSTKLEDSAMYFCASSEPGPGGEKLFFGSGTQLSVL.